Listed here are 21 T cell receptor beta chains from one sample, sequenced in a study of glioma-infiltrating T cells after dendritic cell vaccination. Measured with immunoSEQ multiplex PCR; TCRdb has only the in-frame clones, and not every one. The data contain some 90,000 clones, 81% of them singletons. The time point is: after dendritic cell vaccination, including at tumor progression/relapse. Sequencing used blood, obtained after dendritic cell vaccination. Every receptor here comes from a human donor with glioblastoma.

Here the CDR3 reads CASSADRAGQPQHF. The CDR3 nucleotides are TGTGCCAGCAGCGCCGACAGGGCAGGACAGCCCCAGCATTTT. The chain combines TRBV5-5 with TRBJ1-5, with 7 bases lining up with TRBD1. This CDR3 comprises 14 residues. The germline V gene encodes CDR1 SGHKS and CDR2 YYEKEE (reference sequence). V lost 4 bases and J lost 7; bases outside the gene matches: 8.

J is TRBJ2-5 and V is TRBV6-1; a possible D gene is TRBD1 (5 bases). Germline assignment: CDR1 MNHNS and CDR2 SASEGT. The CDR3 is 13 residues long. Trimming removed 8 bases at V and 2 bases at J, with 12 bases between. The CDR3 sequence: CASGDSIQETQYF. The CDR3 DNA sequence: TGTGCCAGCGGAGACAGTATACAAGAGACCCAGTACTTC.

The genes are TRBV7-2 and TRBJ2-3; 7 bases are a match to TRBD1. The junction had 7 bases not matched to a gene; V was cut back by 5 bases and J by 2 bases. This CDR3 region has 15 residues. CDR1 SGHTA and CDR2 FQGNSA come from the germline V gene. The CDR3 nucleotides are TGTGCCAGCAGCGTCACCGGGACAGACACAGATACGCAGTATTTT. Translation: CASSVTGTDTDTQYF.

This clone turned up a few times. The rearrangement uses TRBV27 and TRBJ1-1, with 10 bases that match TRBD1. CDR3 length equals 14 residues. CDR1 is MNHEY and CDR2 is SMNVEV in the germline V gene (reference sequence). Trimming took 3 bases from V and 6 from J; bases not matched to a gene: 4. As DNA, the CDR3 is TGTGCCAGCAGTTTCAGACAGGGGGCATCTGAAGCTTTCTTT. Its translation is CASSFRQGASEAFF.

This rearrangement joins TRBV12-5 to TRBJ1-1; the match to TRBD1 covers 10 bases. Germline CDR1 is LGHNT and CDR2 is FRNRAP. The CDR3 loop spans 14 amino acids. The V and J ends lost 6 bases and 6 bases, in that order; junction bases with no gene match: 7. CDR3 DNA sequence: TGTGCTAGTGGCCTCGACAGGGGGCGGTCTGAAGCTTTCTTT. Protein product: CASGLDRGRSEAFF.

CDR3 region: CATSRMGQGALGEKLFF. The CDR3 bases are TGTGCCACCAGCAGGATGGGACAGGGGGCTTTAGGCGAAAAACTGTTTTTT. V gene TRBV15 combines with J gene TRBJ1-4, with 12 bases identical to TRBD1. The trim removed 3 bases at V and 8 bases at J, leaving 10 bases unmatched. CDR3 size: 17 residues. In germline, CDR1 is LNHNV, CDR2 YYDKDF (reference sequence).

The CDR3 spells CASSMRETGVTDTQYF. CDR3 nucleotides: TGTGCCAGCAGCATGCGTGAGACAGGGGTCACAGATACGCAGTATTTT. This chain connects TRBV11-1 to TRBJ2-3; 8 positions agree with TRBD1. From germline, CDR1 is SGHAT and CDR2 FQDESV (reference sequence). Unmatched junction bases numbered 9, after V lost 5 bases and J lost 2 bases. The CDR3 runs to 16 residues.

This clone was recorded a few times. J is TRBJ2-7 and V is TRBV5-8; 7 nucleotides agree with TRBD1. V dropped 8 bases and J dropped 6; count of bases not matched to a gene: 11. The CDR3 has 13 amino acids. Germline V gives CDR1 SGHTS, CDR2 YDEGEE. The CDR3 spells CASAPGQRPEQYV. The CDR3 DNA follows: TGTGCCAGTGCGCCGGGACAGAGACCCGAGCAGTACGTC.

This sequence joins TRBV7-9 and TRBJ2-6; a possible D gene is TRBD2 (6 bases). Germline CDR1 and CDR2: SEHNR and FQNEAQ (reference sequence). This CDR3 has 15 residues. Trimming stripped 3 bases from V and 2 bases from J, with 8 bases between. CDR3 coding DNA: TGTGCCAGCAGCTTTGGCGGGACTGGGGCCAACGTCCTGACTTTC. It specifies CASSFGGTGANVLTF. Using reference TRBV7-9 and TRBJ2-6 for the parts outside the CDR3, the full variable domain is DTGVSQNPRHKITKRGQNVTFRCDPISEHNRLYWYRQTLGQGPEFLTYFQNEAQLEKSRLLSDRFSAERPKGSFSTLEIQRTEQGDSAMYLCASSFGGTGANVLTFGAGSRLTVL.

This clone came up a few times. This chain uses TRBV18 with TRBJ1-3; D call uncertain. This CDR3 comprises 15 residues. CDR1 KGHSH and CDR2 LQKENI come from the germline V gene. Between the trimmed V and J ends, which lost 3 bases and 0 bases, there was a span of 9 bases. As DNA, the CDR3 is TGTGCCAGCTCACCGGAGAGGAACTCTGGAAACACCATATATTTT. It yields the protein CASSPERNSGNTIYF.

The genes are TRBV6-1 and TRBJ2-5, with TRBD1 identical over 7 bases. This CDR3 contains 14 residues. V dropped 6 bases and J dropped 6; count of bases not matched to a gene: 10. Germline CDR1 and CDR2: MNHNS and SASEGT. In DNA, the CDR3 is TGTGCCAGCAGCCAAGGGACGGGACAGAAGACCCAGTACTTC. Encoded protein: CASSQGTGQKTQYF.

This clone was detected only a few times. Other DNA sequences in this specimen translate into the identical CDR3. The gene calls are TRBV5-1 and TRBJ2-3; D is uncertain. The CDR3 has 12 amino acids. Germline V gene lookup returns CDR1 SGHRS and CDR2 YFSETQ. Trimming shortened V by 3 bases and J by 2 bases, and 4 bases separated the two germline ends. CDR3 loop: CASSWATDTQYF. In DNA, the CDR3 is TGCGCCAGCAGCTGGGCCACAGATACGCAGTATTTT.

The rearrangement uses TRBV2 and TRBJ2-5, with D possibly being TRBD2 (6 bases). Between the trimmed V and J ends, which lost 5 bases and 4 bases, there was a span of 11 bases. In germline, CDR1 is SNHLY, CDR2 FYNNEI. CDR3 length equals 13 residues. CDR3 nucleotide sequence: TGTGCCAGCAGTTCGGGGGTTGGAGAGACCCAGTACTTC. As protein: CASSSGVGETQYF.

The count of this clone is one. The V gene is TRBV19, the J gene TRBJ2-7, with 7 positions matching TRBD1. Per the germline V gene, CDR1 is LNHDA and CDR2 is SQIVND (reference sequence). This CDR3 has 17 amino acids. The J segment lost 2 bases and the V segment lost 6 bases, leaving 16 bases of the junction unmatched. CDR3 nucleotides: TGTGCCAGTAGAAGATCCGGGACAGCTCGAACAACCTACGAGCAGTACTTC. Its protein product is CASRRSGTARTTYEQYF.

The chain employs TRBV19 and TRBJ2-1, with D possibly TRBD2 on 6 matching bases. The CDR3 sequence is 17 residues long. Trimming stripped 8 bases from V and 2 bases from J, with 22 bases between. Per germline, CDR1 LNHDA and CDR2 SQIVND (reference sequence). The CDR3 bases are TGTGCCAGTCGTAAGCGGGTTCAAGTCACCACCTACAATGAGCAGTTCTTC. Translating gives CASRKRVQVTTYNEQFF.

This chain uses TRBV5-1 with TRBJ1-6; D call uncertain. CDR1 and CDR2 from the germline V gene are SGHRS and YFSETQ. The CDR3 has 14 amino acids. The V and J ends lost 7 bases and 10 bases respectively, with 18 bases between them. In DNA form, the CDR3 reads TGCGCCAGCCAGCTGCAGGCAGGCCAATCACCCCTCCACTTT. Translated: CASQLQAGQSPLHF.

The chain links TRBV10-1 to TRBJ1-4; D is unclear. V dropped 4 bases and J dropped 8 bases, with 11 bases sitting between them. Germline CDR1 is WNHNN and CDR2 is SYGVQD (reference sequence). This CDR3 has 13 residues. The CDR3 protein is CASSAQFGEKLFF. CDR3 DNA: TGCGCCAGCAGTGCCCAGTTCGGGGAAAAACTGTTTTTT.

In its sample, this clone was seen a few times. V usage is TRBV2 and J usage is TRBJ1-5, with a tentative D call TRBD1 (5 bases). CDR1 and CDR2 from the germline V gene are SNHLY and FYNNEI. Trimming stripped 2 bases from V and 4 bases from J, with 9 bases between. The CDR3 is made up of 14 amino acids. The CDR3 loop is CASSERQMNQPQHF. The CDR3 nucleotides read TGTGCCAGCAGTGAAAGACAGATGAATCAGCCCCAGCATTTT.

This clone was found a few times. The genes are TRBV6-1 and TRBJ2-7, with 7 bases matching TRBD1. The germline V gene encodes CDR1 MNHNS and CDR2 SASEGT. This CDR3 has 11 amino acids. CDR3 sequence: CASSDAGTAIV. The CDR3 region has the DNA TGTGCCAGCAGTGACGCCGGGACAGCCATCGTC.

The chain has TRBV29-1 and TRBJ2-1, with 7 bases identical to TRBD1. Losses at the gene ends were 3 bases for V and 10 bases for J; bases not matched to a gene: 9. From germline, CDR1 is SQVTM and CDR2 ANQGSEA. CDR3 length: 13 amino acids. The CDR3 DNA reads as TGCAGCGTTGAGTTAGACAGGGAAGACGAGCAGTTCTTC. Its protein is CSVELDREDEQFF.

This clone has only one observation. V and J are TRBV7-9 and TRBJ1-1, with D possibly matching TRBD1 (6 bases). Trimming stripped 5 bases from V and 2 bases from J, with 15 bases between. CDR3 length: 15 amino acids. The germline CDR1 and CDR2 sequences are SEHNR and FQNEAQ (reference sequence). The CDR3 loop reads CASSTLAGTNTEAFF. The CDR3 region has the DNA TGTGCCAGCAGCACGCTAGCGGGGACAAACACTGAAGCTTTCTTT.